The 4 T cell receptor beta chains given below trace back to one sample, sequenced in a study of blood T cells in healthy people across ages. Next came a second PCR, run for about 6 to 12 cycles, which used a sample-barcoded 5' primer along with a J-beta primer mix. TCRdb analysed the 5' RACE reads with MiXCR anew, one entry per CDR3 protein. Here the sample spans 590,000 or so distinct CDR3 sequences, approximately 30% being singletons. Input material: blood. Receptor source: a woman at least 80 years old in good health.

This rearrangement joins TRBV7-2 to TRBJ1-1; D not certain. This CDR3 region has 14 residues. Trimming cost V 5 bases and J 0 bases, with 10 bases left between them. The germline V gene has CDR1 SGHTA and CDR2 FQGNSA. CDR3 coding DNA: TGTGCCAGCAGCGTCCGGTGGGTGAACACTGAAGCTTTCTTT. This codes for CASSVRWVNTEAFF.

This clonotype was counted many times. V is TRBV29-1 and J is TRBJ1-2, with unresolved D. Germline values: CDR1 SQVTM, CDR2 ANQGSEA. This CDR3 is built from 11 residues. V was clipped by 0 bases and J by 7 bases, with 6 bases between them. The CDR3: CSVEEGSGYTF. As DNA, the CDR3 is TGCAGCGTTGAAGAAGGATCTGGCTACACCTTC.

The gene calls are TRBV12-3 or TRBV12-4 and TRBJ2-3; tentative D call: TRBD2 (5 bases). The CDR3 extends over 13 amino acids. Trimming took 6 bases from V and 11 from J, leaving 18 bases between them. CDR3 DNA: TGTGCCAGCAGACTAGGGCCCACAGATGTGCAGTATTTT. Its translation is CASRLGPTDVQYF.

The chain combines TRBV29-1 with TRBJ2-1, with D possibly called TRBD1 or TRBD2 (6 bases each). V was trimmed by 1 base and J by 2 bases, leaving 12 bases between them. CDR1 is SQVTM and CDR2 is ANQGSEA in the germline V gene. The CDR3 covers 15 residues. DNA for the CDR3: TGCAGCGTTGAAGGGGAGGACAGTCCCTACAATGAGCAGTTCTTC. It yields the protein CSVEGEDSPYNEQFF.